The 17 T cell receptor beta chains given below trace back to one sample, sequenced in a study of somatic mutations in cytotoxic T cells in rheumatoid arthritis. Using immunoSEQ multiplex PCR, the repertoire was profiled, and TCRdb retains in-frame clones only, with some absent. The sample includes 12,000 to 15,000 clones, roughly 80% of them seen just once. The sequencing input was CD8+ T cells sorted from blood. These receptors were collected from an adult with rheumatoid arthritis.

The chain is built from TRBV7-6 and TRBJ2-7; the D is unclear. This CDR3 has 13 residues. Trimming left V 5 bases short and J 3 bases short, with 11 bases between. The V gene's germline CDR1 is SGHVS and CDR2 FNYEAQ. This chain's CDR3 is CASSTHPDYEQYF. The DNA of the CDR3 is TGTGCCAGCAGCACCCACCCGGACTACGAGCAGTACTTC.

The chain couples TRBV4-1 to TRBJ2-3; 14 nucleotides line up with TRBD2. J was trimmed by 1 base and V by 3 bases; bases with no gene match: 15. Per the germline V gene, CDR1 is MGHRA and CDR2 is YSYEKL. CDR3 length: 21 residues. This CDR3 reads CASSHPTGDGTSGRGTDTQYF. For the CDR3, the DNA is TGCGCCAGCAGCCACCCTACAGGGGACGGGACTAGCGGGAGAGGCACAGATACGCAGTATTTT.

The chain recombines TRBV2 with TRBJ1-4; D remains unclear. Germline CDR1 reads SNHLY; CDR2 reads FYNNEI. V lost 6 bases and J lost 10, with 12 bases in between. The CDR3 sequence is 12 residues long. CDR3 protein: CASRAWGGKLFF. In DNA, the CDR3 is TGTGCCAGCAGGGCTTGGGGTGGAAAACTGTTTTTT.

The chain uses TRBV6-4 and TRBJ1-5, with D possibly being TRBD1 (5 bases). The CDR3 spans 13 residues. Germline CDR1 reads MRHNA; CDR2 reads SNTAGT. V lost 4 bases, J lost 7 bases, and 11 bases lay in between. This CDR3 reads CASSGQPGQPQHF. CDR3 nucleotide sequence: TGTGCCAGCAGTGGACAGCCAGGGCAGCCCCAGCATTTT.

The CDR3, as DNA: TGTGCCAGCAGCCCGGGGACAGGGTTCTATGGCTACACCTTC. Translated: CASSPGTGFYGYTF. This rearrangement joins TRBV7-3 to TRBJ1-2, with TRBD1 matching over 9 bases. The CDR3 is 14 residues long. The J segment lost 4 bases and the V segment lost 5 bases, leaving 5 bases of the junction unmatched. CDR1 is SGHTA, CDR2 FQGTGA, per germline.

V usage is TRBV29-1 and J usage is TRBJ2-7; 7 bases align to TRBD1. The CDR3 runs to 15 residues. Trimming removed 3 bases from V and 2 bases from J; junction bases left unmatched: 10. Germline values: CDR1 SQVTM, CDR2 ANQGSEA. In DNA, the CDR3 is TGCAGCGTTGAGGCTTATGGGCAGGGGGCCTACGAGCAGTACTTC. The encoded protein is CSVEAYGQGAYEQYF.

The chain carries TRBV6-1 and TRBJ1-5, with 9 positions matching TRBD1. Germline V lookup: CDR1 MNHNS, CDR2 SASEGT. The V segment lost 10 bases and the J segment 1 base; nucleotides outside the gene matches: 5. The CDR3 has 14 amino acids. This chain's CDR3 is CATRDRVSNQPQHF. CDR3 DNA: TGTGCCACCAGGGACAGGGTAAGCAATCAGCCCCAGCATTTT.

CDR3 in amino acids: CASSPLRLAKNIQYF. CDR3 bases: TGTGCCAGCAGTCCACTAAGATTAGCCAAAAACATTCAGTACTTC. The rearrangement joins TRBV28 to TRBJ2-4, with no clear D. In germline, CDR1 is MDHEN, CDR2 SYDVKM. The CDR3 is made up of 15 amino acids. V was pared by 5 bases and J by 0 bases, with 11 bases between.

DNA for the CDR3: TGTGCCAGCAGCGGGACAAACTATGGCTACACCTTC. Its protein is CASSGTNYGYTF. The V and J genes are TRBV6-5 and TRBJ1-2, with D perhaps TRBD1 (6 bases). Germline CDR1 MNHEY, CDR2 SVGAGI. The germline V and J ends were trimmed by 6 bases and 2 bases, with 7 bases remaining between them. This CDR3 contains 12 residues.

The chain employs TRBV28 and TRBJ2-7, with 9 bases identical to TRBD2. Germline trimming cut 3 bases from V and 4 bases from J; bases unmatched to any gene: 7. CDR1 and CDR2 from the germline V gene are MDHEN and SYDVKM. CDR3 length equals 15 residues. CDR3 bases: TGTGCCAGCAGTTTGCCCAGCGGGGGGTGGTACGAGCAGTACTTC. This encodes CASSLPSGGWYEQYF.

V is TRBV6-1 and J is TRBJ2-3, with D possibly being TRBD2 (6 bases). CDR1 is MNHNS and CDR2 is SASEGT in the germline V gene. The CDR3 extends over 15 amino acids. V was pared by 3 bases and J by 7 bases, with 17 bases between. CDR3 in amino acids: CASSDWDSVENTQYF. CDR3 coding DNA: TGTGCCAGCAGTGATTGGGACTCGGTGGAGAATACGCAGTATTTT.

This clone turned up a few times. The V gene is TRBV6-1, the J gene TRBJ2-7; D ambiguous. The germline gives CDR1 MNHNS, CDR2 SASEGT. Trimming pared 5 bases from V and 6 bases from J, leaving 5 bases between. The CDR3 runs to 10 residues. The CDR3 DNA reads TGTGCCAGCAGTAGTTCCGAGCAGTACTTC. This gives the protein CASSSSEQYF.

The chain links TRBV9 to TRBJ1-4, with 7 bases aligning to TRBD1. The CDR3 has 14 residues. Trimming cost V 4 bases and J 8 bases; bases outside gene matches: 8. CDR1 and CDR2 from the germline V gene are SGDLS and YYNGEE. Here the CDR3 DNA reads TGTGCCAGCAGCCCGCCAGGGGGGACGGAAAAACTGTTTTTT. It encodes CASSPPGGTEKLFF.

This rearrangement joins TRBV9 to TRBJ2-7; 8 bases fit TRBD1. The CDR3 extends over 12 amino acids. From germline, CDR1 is SGDLS and CDR2 YYNGEE. V shed 3 bases and J 7 bases; nucleotides not matched to a gene: 3. CDR3 coding DNA: TGTGCCAGCAGCGAGGGGGACAGGGAGCAGTACTTC. Its protein product is CASSEGDREQYF.

The chain uses TRBV4-3 and TRBJ1-4, with D perhaps matching TRBD1 (5 bases). V was pared by 1 base and J by 4 bases, with 10 bases between. Germline V gene sequence: CDR1 LGHNA, CDR2 YSLEER. The CDR3 is made up of 15 amino acids. The CDR3 sequence is CASSQVRDRNEKLFF. CDR3 sequence (DNA): TGCGCCAGCAGCCAAGTAAGGGACCGTAATGAAAAACTGTTTTTT.

This chain joins TRBV7-3 and TRBJ2-1; 7 bases match TRBD2. V was clipped by 5 bases and J by 5 bases; unmatched bases: 12. The CDR3 extends over 16 amino acids. From germline, CDR1 is SGHTA and CDR2 FQGTGA. As DNA, the CDR3 is TGTGCCAGCAGCCGAGGAGGCGGGAGCTTCCACAATGAGCAGTTCTTC. This encodes CASSRGGGSFHNEQFF.

V gene TRBV4-1 combines with J gene TRBJ2-7; D unresolved. V lost 1 base and J 6 bases, leaving 13 bases between the germline ends. Germline CDR1 is MGHRA and CDR2 is YSYEKL. CDR3 size: 14 residues. Here the CDR3 DNA reads TGCGCCAGCAGCCAAGGGGTAGCCTCTCTCGAGCAGTACTTC. It is translated as CASSQGVASLEQYF.